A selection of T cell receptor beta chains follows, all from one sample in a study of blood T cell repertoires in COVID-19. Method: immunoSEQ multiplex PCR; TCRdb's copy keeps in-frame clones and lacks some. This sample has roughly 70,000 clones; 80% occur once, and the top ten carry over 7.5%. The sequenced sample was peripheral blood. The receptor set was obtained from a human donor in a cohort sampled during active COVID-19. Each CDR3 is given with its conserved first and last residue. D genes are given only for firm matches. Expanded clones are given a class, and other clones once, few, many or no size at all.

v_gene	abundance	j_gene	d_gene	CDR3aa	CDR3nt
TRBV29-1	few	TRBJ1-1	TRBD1	CSVEIGQGGTEAFF	TGCAGCGTTGAGATTGGACAGGGTGGGACTGAAGCTTTCTTT
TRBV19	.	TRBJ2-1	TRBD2	CASSTRTSGARNEQFF	TGTGCCAGTAGTACCCGGACTAGCGGGGCTAGGAATGAGCAGTTCTTC
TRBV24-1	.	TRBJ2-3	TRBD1	CATSYGTGVSDTQYF	TGTGCCACCTCCTATGGGACAGGGGTTTCTGATACGCAGTATTTT
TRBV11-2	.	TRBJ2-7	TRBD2	CASSISGGSYEQYF	TGTGCCAGCAGCATTAGCGGGGGTTCCTACGAGCAGTACTTC
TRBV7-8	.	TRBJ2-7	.	CASSRGAGAFYEQYF	TGTGCCAGCAGCCGAGGTGCGGGGGCTTTCTACGAGCAGTACTTC
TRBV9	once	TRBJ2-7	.	CASSVGQGGYEQYF	TGTGCCAGCAGCGTAGGACAAGGGGGTTACGAGCAGTACTTC
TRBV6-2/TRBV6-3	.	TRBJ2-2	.	CASSYSLAGELFF	TGTGCCAGCAGTTATTCATTGGCTGGGGAGCTGTTTTTT
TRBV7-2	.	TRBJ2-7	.	CASSLAEDRPPHYYYEQYF	TGTGCCAGCAGCTTAGCGGAAGACAGACCTCCCCACTACTACTACGAGCAGTACTTC
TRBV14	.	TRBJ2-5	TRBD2	CASSHPTSGQETQYF	TGTGCCAGCAGCCACCCGACTAGCGGACAAGAGACCCAGTACTTC
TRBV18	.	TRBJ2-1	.	CASSPPARSYEQFF	TGTGCCAGCTCACCACCGGCCAGGTCGTATGAGCAGTTCTTC
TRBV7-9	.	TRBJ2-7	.	CASSLGSYEQYF	TGTGCCAGCAGCTTAGGGAGCTACGAGCAGTACTTC
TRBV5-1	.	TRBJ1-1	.	CASSPELIGTEAFF	TGCGCCAGCAGCCCCGAGCTGATCGGCACTGAAGCTTTCTTT
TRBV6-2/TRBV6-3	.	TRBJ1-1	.	CASSYGHPNTEAFF	TGTGCCAGCAGTTACGGACACCCGAACACTGAAGCTTTCTTT
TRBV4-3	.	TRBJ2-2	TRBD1	CASSQGPGGVTGELFF	TGCGCCAGCAGCCAAGGTCCAGGGGGCGTAACCGGGGAGCTGTTTTTT
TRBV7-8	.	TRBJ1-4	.	CASSLGLQVSTNEKLFF	TGTGCCAGCAGCTTAGGGTTACAGGTCTCAACTAATGAAAAACTGTTTTTT
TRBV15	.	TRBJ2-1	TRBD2	CATSSLLAGDLFF	TGTGCCACCAGCAGCCTACTAGCGGGAGACTTATTCTTC
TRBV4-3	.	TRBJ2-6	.	CASSQVVSRSGANVLTF	TGCGCCAGCAGCCAAGTTGTCTCCCGCTCTGGGGCCAACGTCCTGACTTTC
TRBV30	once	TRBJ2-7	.	CAWDTIVGREQYF	TGTGCCTGGGATACTATTGTGGGGCGAGAGCAGTACTTC
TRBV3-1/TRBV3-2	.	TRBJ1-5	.	CASSQGNSGNQPQHF	TGTGCCAGCAGCCAAGGAAACTCCGGGAATCAGCCCCAGCATTTT
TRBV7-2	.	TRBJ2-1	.	CASSLGDGRYNEQFF	TGTGCCAGCAGCTTAGGTGACGGGAGATACAATGAGCAGTTCTTC
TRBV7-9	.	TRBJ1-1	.	CASSPLQRDTSGRAFF	TGTGCCAGCAGCCCCCTCCAGCGGGACACTTCTGGTCGGGCTTTCTTT
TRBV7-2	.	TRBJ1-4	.	CASSLGGSNEKLFF	TGTGCCAGCAGCTTAGGAGGTTCCAATGAAAAACTGTTTTTT
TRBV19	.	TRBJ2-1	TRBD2	CATQRLAGGGEQFF	TGTGCCACCCAAAGACTAGCGGGAGGGGGTGAGCAGTTCTTC
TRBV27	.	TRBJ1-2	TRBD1	CASSPTGGLLGYTF	TGTGCCAGCAGTCCTACAGGGGGGCTGCTCGGCTACACCTTC
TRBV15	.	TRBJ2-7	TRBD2	CAASSGRAGEQYF	TGTGCCGCCTCTAGCGGGAGGGCGGGGGAGCAGTACTTC
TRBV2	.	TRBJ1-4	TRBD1	CASSYRDSEKLFF	TGTGCCAGCAGTTACCGGGACAGCGAAAAACTGTTTTTT
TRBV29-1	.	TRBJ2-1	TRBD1	CSVEEGTGKAYNEQFF	TGCAGCGTTGAAGAAGGGACAGGGAAAGCCTACAATGAGCAGTTCTTC
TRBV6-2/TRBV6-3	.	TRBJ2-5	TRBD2	CASSSGTSDQETQYF	TGTGCCAGCAGCTCTGGGACTAGCGACCAAGAGACCCAGTACTTC
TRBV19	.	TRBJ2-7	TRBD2	CARQGPMGLAGSSYEQLRGYEQYF	TGTGCCAGGCAGGGACCTATGGGACTAGCGGGTAGCTCCTACGAGCAGCTCCGGGGGTACGAGCAGTACTTC
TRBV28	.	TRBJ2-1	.	CASSLYAGRGNEQFF	TGTGCCAGCAGTTTATACGCCGGGAGAGGGAATGAGCAGTTCTTC
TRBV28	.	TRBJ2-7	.	CASSPFGSPYEQYF	TGTGCCAGCAGTCCCTTCGGGTCCCCCTACGAGCAGTACTTC
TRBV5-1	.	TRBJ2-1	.	CASSLGGYNEQFF	TGCGCCAGCAGCCTAGGAGGGTACAATGAGCAGTTCTTC
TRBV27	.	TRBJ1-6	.	CASSFTGSPLHF	TGTGCCAGCAGTTTTACGGGTTCACCCCTCCACTTT
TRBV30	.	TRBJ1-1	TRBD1	CAWSPGQGNTEAFF	TGTGCCTGGAGTCCGGGACAGGGTAACACTGAAGCTTTCTTT
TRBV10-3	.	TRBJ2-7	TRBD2	CAISGGTSGSSLWEQYF	TGTGCCATCAGTGGGGGGACTAGCGGGAGTTCCCTTTGGGAGCAGTACTTC
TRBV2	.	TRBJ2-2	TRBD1	CASSDPLQGAQNTGELFF	TGTGCCAGCAGTGATCCCCTACAGGGGGCCCAGAACACCGGGGAGCTGTTTTTT
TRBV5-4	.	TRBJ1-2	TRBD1	CASSLRQGANYGYTF	TGTGCCAGCAGCTTGAGACAGGGAGCTAACTATGGCTACACCTTC
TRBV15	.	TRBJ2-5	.	CATSRDRGSKETQYF	TGTGCCACCAGCAGAGATCGCGGCAGTAAAGAGACCCAGTACTTC
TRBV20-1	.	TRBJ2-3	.	CSARVDSWTDTQYF	TGCAGTGCTCGTGTGGACAGTTGGACAGATACGCAGTATTTT
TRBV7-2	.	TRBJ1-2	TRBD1	CASSLAPGGGYGYTF	TGTGCCAGCAGCTTAGCGCCAGGGGGTGGCTATGGCTACACCTTC
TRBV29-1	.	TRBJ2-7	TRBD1	CSVEKSGTGGYEQYF	TGCAGCGTTGAGAAATCCGGGACAGGGGGCTACGAGCAGTACTTC
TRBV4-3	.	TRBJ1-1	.	CASSQVGGTEAFF	TGCGCCAGCAGCCAAGTGGGGGGAACTGAAGCTTTCTTT
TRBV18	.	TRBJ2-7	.	CASSPRQVTSYEQYF	TGTGCCAGCTCACCACGCCAGGTGACCTCCTACGAGCAGTACTTC
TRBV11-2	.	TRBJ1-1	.	CASSPVGGAQTEAFF	TGTGCCAGCAGCCCCGTTGGGGGGGCGCAGACTGAAGCTTTCTTT
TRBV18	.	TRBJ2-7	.	CASSDGNSYEQYF	TGTGCCAGTTCCGACGGGAACTCCTACGAGCAGTACTTC
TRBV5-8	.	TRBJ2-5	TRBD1	CASSLGGQGSTETQYF	TGTGCCAGCAGCTTGGGGGGACAGGGGTCAACAGAGACCCAGTACTTC
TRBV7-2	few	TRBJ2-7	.	CASSPRDTDEQYF	TGTGCCAGCAGCCCCAGGGACACGGACGAGCAGTACTTC
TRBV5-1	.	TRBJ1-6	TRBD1	CASSPTGQGLSPLHF	TGCGCCAGCAGCCCCACGGGACAGGGTTTATCCCCCCTCCACTTT
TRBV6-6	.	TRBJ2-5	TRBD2	CASSRLAGVGQETQYF	TGTGCCAGCAGCCGTCTAGCGGGAGTGGGCCAAGAGACCCAGTACTTC
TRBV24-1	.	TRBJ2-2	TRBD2	CATSREGTGELFF	TGTGCCACCAGTCGGGAGGGCACCGGGGAGCTGTTTTTT